Presented here are 8 T cell receptor beta chains from one specimen sequenced in a study of control samples from healthy donors and cancer patients. The method was immunoSEQ multiplex PCR; TCRdb's version includes in-frame clones alone and lacks a portion of them. The sample includes around 84,000 clones, roughly 89% of them seen just once. The sequencing sample was made of blood. Receptor source: a man younger than 40 in good health.

The table lists this clone with a count of one. J is TRBJ1-5 and V is TRBV2; D is possibly TRBD1 (5 bases). Germline values: CDR1 SNHLY, CDR2 FYNNEI. V was clipped by 6 bases and J by 2 bases, with 14 bases between them. The CDR3 runs to 15 residues. The CDR3 here is CASRNGAGGNQPQHF. DNA of the CDR3: TGTGCCAGCAGGAACGGGGCGGGGGGCAATCAGCCCCAGCATTTT. The variable domain in full, completed from reference TRBV2 and TRBJ1-5, reads EPEVTQTPSHQVTQMGQEVILRCVPISNHLYFYWYRQILGQKVEFLVSFYNNEISEKSEIFDDQFSVERPDGSNFTLKIRSTKLEDSAMYFCASRNGAGGNQPQHFGDGTRLSIL.

The gene calls are TRBV18 and TRBJ1-4; no clear D. V lost 5 bases and J 4 bases, leaving 11 bases between the germline ends. Germline values: CDR1 KGHSH, CDR2 LQKENI. This CDR3 comprises 14 residues. The CDR3 spells CASSIGVDNEKLFF. The CDR3 bases are TGTGCCAGCTCAATTGGGGTGGATAATGAAAAACTGTTTTTT.

The chain couples TRBV5-1 to TRBJ1-2; TRBD1 might be the D (5 bases). The V and J ends lost 8 bases and 8 bases respectively, with 25 bases between them. This CDR3 contains 15 residues. Looked up from germline, CDR1 is SGHRS and CDR2 is YFSETQ. The DNA for the CDR3 is TGCGCCAGGATTCCCGACGGAGGGAGGGAGGGGGGCTACACCTTC. Translation gives CARIPDGGREGGYTF. The full variable domain, rest sourced from reference TRBV5-1 and TRBJ1-2, is KAGVTQTPRYLIKTRGQQVTLSCSPISGHRSVSWYQQTPGQGLQFLFEYFSETQRNKGNFPGRFSGRQFSNSRSEMNVSTLELGDSALYLCARIPDGGREGGYTFGSGTRLTVV.

This clone was seen just once. This chain connects TRBV24-1 to TRBJ2-1; 7 bases match TRBD2. CDR1 KGHDR and CDR2 SFDVKD come from the germline V gene. V was pared by 3 bases and J by 2 bases, with 3 bases of the junction left unmatched. This CDR3 has 15 amino acids. CDR3 bases: TGTGCCACCAGTGATGTAGGACTAGCCTACAATGAGCAGTTCTTC. The encoded protein is CATSDVGLAYNEQFF.

The chain employs TRBV9 and TRBJ2-7, with 9 bases matching TRBD1. This CDR3 is 14 amino acids long. Germline V gives CDR1 SGDLS, CDR2 YYNGEE. The junction had 1 base not matched to a gene; V was cut back by 0 bases and J by 3 bases. The CDR3 DNA reads as TGTGCCAGCAGCGTAGAGGGACAGGGCTACGAGCAGTACTTC. Its protein is CASSVEGQGYEQYF.

The V gene is TRBV11-2, the J gene TRBJ1-2, with D maybe TRBD1 (5 bases). The V end was cut by 2 bases, the J end by 2 bases, with 12 bases between. From germline, CDR1 is SGHAT and CDR2 FQNNGV. This CDR3 has 15 residues. The CDR3 nucleotides are TGTGCCAGCAGCTTACGGGCAGGGTGGAACTATGGCTACACCTTC. Protein product: CASSLRAGWNYGYTF.

V and J are TRBV4-1 and TRBJ2-1; D is unclear. Trimming pared 1 base from V and 1 base from J, leaving 14 bases between. The V gene's germline CDR1 is MGHRA and CDR2 YSYEKL. The CDR3 runs to 17 residues. The CDR3 nucleotides read TGCGCCAGCAGCCAAGGGCCGCTCCACCCTTCCTACAATGAGCAGTTCTTC. Translated, it gives CASSQGPLHPSYNEQFF.

This CDR3 is CASSSTNTEAFF. For the CDR3, the DNA is TGTGCCAGCAGCTCAACGAACACTGAAGCTTTCTTT. This sequence joins TRBV5-4 and TRBJ1-1; no clear D gene. V lost 3 bases and J lost 1, with 4 bases in between. This CDR3 contains 12 residues. Germline CDR1 and CDR2: SGHNT and YYREEE (reference sequence).